These 5 T cell receptor beta chains were sequenced from one sample in a study of cytomegalovirus exposure and HLA in healthy donors (dated by TCRdb to about 2017). Receptor amplification or capture employed the immunoSEQ multiplex PCR assay. Here the immuneACCESS table is served through TCRdb, limited to in-frame sequences with V and J called. Missing clones are a known gap in these copies; in checked studies unresolved V genes cover under half, and the rest lacks a known reason. In all, the sample holds approximately 70,000 clones, and less than 95% of those were seen once. The top ten clones comprise more than 0.8% of the sample. Input material: PBMCs. These receptors came from a woman aged 18-30 years in good health and CMV-seronegative.

This sequence joins TRBV30 and TRBJ1-3, with D uncertain. Per germline, CDR1 GTSNPN and CDR2 SVGIG (reference sequence). The CDR3 spans 18 residues. V dropped 2 bases and J dropped 1 base, with 21 bases sitting between them. CDR3 sequence: CAWSLVRLPRKSGNTIYF. CDR3 nucleotides: TGTGCCTGGAGTCTCGTCCGACTACCACGGAAGTCTGGAAACACCATATATTTT.

The genes are TRBV4-2 and TRBJ1-1; a possible D gene is TRBD1 (5 bases). The germline V gene encodes CDR1 LGHNA and CDR2 YNFKEQ. There are 13 residues in the CDR3. The V gene lost 0 bases and the J gene lost 7 bases, with 9 bases spanning the gap. CDR3 residues: CASSQEGHLEAFF. The CDR3 coding sequence is TGTGCCAGCAGCCAAGAAGGACACCTTGAAGCTTTCTTT.

The chain joins TRBV28 to TRBJ1-1, with D unclear. In germline, CDR1 is MDHEN, CDR2 SYDVKM. The CDR3 sequence is 15 residues long. The V and J ends lost 10 bases and 0 bases respectively, with 18 bases between them. CDR3 sequence (DNA): TGTGCCACTGCGCTGGACGGGGAGATGAACACTGAAGCTTTCTTT. Residues: CATALDGEMNTEAFF.

A few counts support this clone. CDR3 sequence reads: CASSPRGPGQYF. The DNA of the CDR3 is TGTGCCAGCAGCCCCAGGGGGCCTGGGCAGTACTTC. The rearrangement links TRBV6-5 to TRBJ2-7; 8 bases are a match to TRBD1. Per germline, CDR1 MNHEY and CDR2 SVGAGI. V was pared by 6 bases and J by 9 bases, with 7 bases of the junction left unmatched. The CDR3 is 12 residues long.

The chain couples TRBV6-6 to TRBJ1-5; D is uncertain. V gave up 6 bases and J gave up 0 bases, with 12 bases separating them. Germline CDR1 and CDR2: MNHNY and SVGAGI (reference sequence). This CDR3 region has 15 residues. The DNA of the CDR3 is TGTGCCAGCAGCTCTCTTGAGGGTAGCAATCAGCCCCAGCATTTT. Its translation: CASSSLEGSNQPQHF.